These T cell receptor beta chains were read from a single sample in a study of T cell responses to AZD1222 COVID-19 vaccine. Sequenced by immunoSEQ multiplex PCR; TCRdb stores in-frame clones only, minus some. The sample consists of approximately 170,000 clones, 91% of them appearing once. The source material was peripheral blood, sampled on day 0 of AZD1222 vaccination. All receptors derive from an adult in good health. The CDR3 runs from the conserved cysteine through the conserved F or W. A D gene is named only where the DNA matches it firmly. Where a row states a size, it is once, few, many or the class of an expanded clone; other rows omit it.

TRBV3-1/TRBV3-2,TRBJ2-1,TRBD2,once,TGTGCCAGCAGTCAGAGCGGGAGGGCCACCGATGAGCAGTTCTTC,CASSQSGRATDEQFF
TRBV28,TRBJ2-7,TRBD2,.,TGTGCCAGCAGTTCCCCGGGACTAGCGGTTCGGGAGCAGTACTTC,CASSSPGLAVREQYF
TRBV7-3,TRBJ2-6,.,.,TGTGCCAGCAGCTTGAGGGGTGGGTCTGGGGCCAACGTCCTGACTTTC,CASSLRGGSGANVLTF
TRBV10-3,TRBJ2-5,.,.,TGTGCCATCAGTGACAACCGGCGGTTCCAAGAGACCCAGTACTTC,CAISDNRRFQETQYF
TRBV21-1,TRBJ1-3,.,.,TGTGCCAGCAGCAAAGCGCTTGGCCCTTGCTCTGGAAACACCATATATTTT,CASSKALGPCSGNTIYF
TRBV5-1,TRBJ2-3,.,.,TGCGCCAGCAGCTTGGTCGCGGCTAGCACAGATACGCAGTATTTT,CASSLVAASTDTQYF
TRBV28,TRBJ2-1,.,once,TGTGCCAGCAGTTTAGACAAATACAATGAGCAGTTCTTC,CASSLDKYNEQFF
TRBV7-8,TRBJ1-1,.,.,TGTGCCAGCAGCTCCTCTGGGGGCCACACTGAAGCTTTCTTT,CASSSSGGHTEAFF
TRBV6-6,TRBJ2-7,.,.,TGTGCCAGCAGTTACGTCGAGGAGCAGTACTTC,CASSYVEEQYF
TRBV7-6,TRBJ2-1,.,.,TGTGCCAGCAGCCTCCCCGGGAGTACATATGAGCAGTTCTTC,CASSLPGSTYEQFF
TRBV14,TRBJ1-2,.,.,TGTGCCAGCAGCCCCCTGGACCAAGTCACCTATGGCTACACCTTC,CASSPLDQVTYGYTF
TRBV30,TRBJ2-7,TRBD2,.,TGTGCCTGGAGCTTTAGCGGGGGCCCCTACGAGCAGTACTTC,CAWSFSGGPYEQYF
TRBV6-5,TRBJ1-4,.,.,TGTGCCAGCAGTTACTCGCAAACCGGAAGGCGGGAAAAACTGTTTTTT,CASSYSQTGRREKLFF
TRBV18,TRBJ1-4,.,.,TGTGCCAGCTCACCAAGGTCGTCAACGGATGAAAAACTGTTTTTT,CASSPRSSTDEKLFF
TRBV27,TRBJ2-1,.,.,TGTGCCAGCAGACCAACTAGCTACAATGAGCAGTTCTTC,CASRPTSYNEQFF
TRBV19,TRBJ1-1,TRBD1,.,TGTGCCAGTAGGGGACAGGGGGCAAGGACTGAAGCTTTCTTT,CASRGQGARTEAFF
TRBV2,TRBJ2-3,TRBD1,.,TGTGCCAGCAGCCAACAGGGGTCACCTGTCTCAGATACGCAGTATTTT,CASSQQGSPVSDTQYF
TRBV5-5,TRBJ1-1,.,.,TGTGCCAGCAGCTTGATGAGGGGCACTGAAGCTTTCTTT,CASSLMRGTEAFF
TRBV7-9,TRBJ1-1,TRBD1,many,TGTGCCAGCAGATTTACAGGGGCGAACACTGAAGCTTTCTTT,CASRFTGANTEAFF
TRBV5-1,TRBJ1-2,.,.,TGCGCCAGCAGTTTGGATAACTATGGCTACACCTTC,CASSLDNYGYTF
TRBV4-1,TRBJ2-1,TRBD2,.,TGCGCCAGCAGCCGATTAGCGGGCAGCTCCTACAATGAGCAGTTCTTC,CASSRLAGSSYNEQFF
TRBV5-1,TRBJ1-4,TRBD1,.,TGCGCCAGCAGCTTGGATCGACAGGGCGCAACTAATGAAAAACTGTTTTTT,CASSLDRQGATNEKLFF
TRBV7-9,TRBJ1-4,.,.,TGTGCCAGCAGCTCAGGAGGGACGGCTAATCCTAATGAAAAACTGTTTTTT,CASSSGGTANPNEKLFF
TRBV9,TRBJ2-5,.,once,TGTGCCAGCAGCGTAAGGGGGATAGAGACCCAGTACTTC,CASSVRGIETQYF
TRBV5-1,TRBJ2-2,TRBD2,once,TGCGCCAGCAGCCGGGGTGGGCTAGCGGGAGAGACCGGGGAGCTGTTTTTT,CASSRGGLAGETGELFF
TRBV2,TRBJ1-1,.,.,TGTGCCAGCAGTTTAAAGTTCCGTGAAGCTTTCTTT,CASSLKFREAFF
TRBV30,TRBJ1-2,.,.,TGTGCCTGGAGTGTAAGGGTGGATGGCTACACCTTC,CAWSVRVDGYTF
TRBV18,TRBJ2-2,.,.,TGTGCCAGCTCACCTATGCAGGCGGGGTGGAAGGACACCGGGGAGCTGTTTTTT,CASSPMQAGWKDTGELFF
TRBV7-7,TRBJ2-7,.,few,TGTGCTAGCAGCTTAGGAGGGGGCTACGAGCAGTACTTC,CASSLGGGYEQYF
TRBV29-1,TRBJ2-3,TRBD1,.,TGCAGCGGGACAGGGTCCACAGATACGCAGTATTTT,CSGTGSTDTQYF
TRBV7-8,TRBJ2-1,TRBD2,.,TGTGCCAGCGGATCAAGACTAGCGGGAGCCACCGATGAGCAGTTCTTC,CASGSRLAGATDEQFF
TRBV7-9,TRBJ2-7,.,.,TGTGCCAGCAGCTCCCGGGACTTGACCTACGAGCAGTACTTC,CASSSRDLTYEQYF
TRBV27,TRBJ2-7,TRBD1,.,TGTGCCAGCAGACTACAGGGGGCTGGAACCCACGAGCAGTACTTC,CASRLQGAGTHEQYF
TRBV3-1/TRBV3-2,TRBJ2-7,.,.,TGTGCCAGCAGCCAAGATTTCAGGGGCAGGGCGATTCCCTACGAGCAGTACTTC,CASSQDFRGRAIPYEQYF
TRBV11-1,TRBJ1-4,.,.,TGTGCCAGCAGCGACAGACAGGAGGGTGAAAAACTGTTTTTT,CASSDRQEGEKLFF
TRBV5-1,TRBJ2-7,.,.,TGCGCCAGCATTTGGAGGGACTACGAGCAGTACTTC,CASIWRDYEQYF
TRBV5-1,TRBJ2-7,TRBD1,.,TGCGCCAGCAGTTCAACGACAGGGTCCTACGAGCAGTACTTC,CASSSTTGSYEQYF
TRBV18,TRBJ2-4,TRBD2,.,TGTGCCAGCTCCGCCCCTAGCGGGAGGGACATTCAGTACTTC,CASSAPSGRDIQYF
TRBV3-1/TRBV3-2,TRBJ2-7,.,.,TGTGCCAGCAGCCAATACAGGGGGGGCCACGAGCAGTACTTC,CASSQYRGGHEQYF
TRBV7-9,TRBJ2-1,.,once,TGTGCCAGCAGCTTAGCGAGAGGAAGGAGGGAGCAGTTCTTC,CASSLARGRREQFF
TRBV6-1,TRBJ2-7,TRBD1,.,TGTGCCAGCAGTGAATATAGGACAGGGGGAGACGAGCAGTACTTC,CASSEYRTGGDEQYF
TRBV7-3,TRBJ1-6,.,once,TGTGCCAGCAGCTTGGGGGGCAATTCACCCCTCCACTTT,CASSLGGNSPLHF
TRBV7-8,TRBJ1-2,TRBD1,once,TGTGCCAGCAGCATATCCGACAGGGGAGCTTGGGGCTACACCTTC,CASSISDRGAWGYTF
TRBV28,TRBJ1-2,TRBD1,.,TGTGCCAGCAGCTCACAGGGGTTCTATGGCTACACCTTC,CASSSQGFYGYTF
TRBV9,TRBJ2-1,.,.,TGTGCCAGCAGCGTAAACCGGGGCTACAATGAGCAGTTCTTC,CASSVNRGYNEQFF
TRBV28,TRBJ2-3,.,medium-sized,TGTGCCAGCAGTTTTTCGGAGGTAGATACGCAGTATTTT,CASSFSEVDTQYF
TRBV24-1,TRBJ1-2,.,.,TGTGCCACCAGTGATCGGAGGAACGGGGACTATGGCTACACCTTC,CATSDRRNGDYGYTF
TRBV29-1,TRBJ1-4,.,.,TGCAGCGTTGTAGCGGTGGATGAAAAACTGTTTTTT,CSVVAVDEKLFF
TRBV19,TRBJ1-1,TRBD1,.,TGTGCCAGTAGTATAGGGGGGACAGGAACCACTGAAGCTTTCTTT,CASSIGGTGTTEAFF
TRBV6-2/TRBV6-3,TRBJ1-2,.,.,TGTGCCAGCAGTTACGGTCGGCAGGGCGATGGCTACACCTTC,CASSYGRQGDGYTF
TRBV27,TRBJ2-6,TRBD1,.,TGTGCCAGCAGTGTCAGGGGGCCTGGGGCCAACGTCCTGACTTTC,CASSVRGPGANVLTF